A single sample is the source of the 26 T cell receptor beta chains below, sequenced in a study of blood T cell repertoires in COVID-19. TCRdb's table, derived via immunoSEQ multiplex PCR, lists solely in-frame clones and lacks some. This table has about 150,000 clones, 80% appearing once. The material sequenced was peripheral blood. These receptors all come from a man aged 60-69 years with acute or convalescent COVID-19.

This sequence joins TRBV6-5 and TRBJ2-7, with 12 bases matching TRBD2. Germline lookup yields CDR1 MNHEY and CDR2 SVGAGI. The ends lost 6 bases at V and 8 bases at J; junction bases unmatched: 8. The CDR3 is 14 residues long. CDR3 residues: CASRTSGRLLQQYF. In DNA form, the CDR3 reads TGTGCCAGCAGGACTAGCGGGAGACTACTGCAGCAGTACTTC.

The chain has TRBV5-6 and TRBJ1-3; no firm D call. From germline, CDR1 is SGHDT and CDR2 YYEEEE. V was shortened by 1 base and J by 0 bases, with 11 bases between the two germline ends. The CDR3 length is 16 residues. CDR3 amino acids: CASSLFSVHSGNTIYF. For the CDR3, the DNA is TGTGCCAGCAGCTTGTTTTCGGTTCACTCTGGAAACACCATATATTTT.

This clone occurred once. The chain has TRBV7-2 and TRBJ1-6; D unresolved. V was trimmed by 5 bases and J by 3 bases, leaving 11 bases between them. CDR1 and CDR2 from the germline V gene are SGHTA and FQGNSA. The CDR3 totals 15 residues. The CDR3 is CASSPTVLYNSPLHF. The CDR3 DNA is TGTGCCAGCAGCCCCACAGTACTCTATAATTCACCCCTCCACTTT.

This chain uses TRBV3-1 (or the pseudogene TRBV3-2) with TRBJ1-1; TRBD1 might be the D (6 bases). V lost 6 bases, J lost 2 bases, and 10 bases lay in between. CDR3 length: 13 amino acids. Germline CDR1 and CDR2: LGHDT and YNNKEL (reference sequence). CDR3 sequence (DNA): TGTGCCAGCAGTCCGGGGGGCAACACTGAAGCTTTCTTT. Residues: CASSPGGNTEAFF.

The sample holds a few counts of this clone. This chain links TRBV30 with TRBJ2-7; D might be TRBD1 (6 bases). The CDR3 totals 13 residues. From germline, CDR1 is GTSNPN and CDR2 SVGIG (reference sequence). V gave up 2 bases and J gave up 3 bases, with 11 bases separating them. DNA for the CDR3: TGTGCCTGGAGTAAGACAGGCAACTACGAGCAGTACTTC. Its protein is CAWSKTGNYEQYF.

V gene TRBV30 combines with J gene TRBJ2-5; TRBD1 matches at 9 bases. V lost 0 bases, J lost 4 bases, and 6 bases stayed unmatched. Looked up from germline, CDR1 is GTSNPN and CDR2 is SVGIG (reference sequence). The CDR3 covers 15 residues. The CDR3 is CAWSVPRTGAETQYF. The CDR3 DNA is TGTGCCTGGAGTGTCCCTAGGACAGGGGCAGAGACCCAGTACTTC.

The chain couples TRBV7-9 to TRBJ1-6, with D possibly matching TRBD1 (5 bases). This CDR3 has 14 residues. Germline CDR1 SEHNR, CDR2 FQNEAQ (reference sequence). Trimming removed 5 bases from V and 6 bases from J, with 11 bases in between. The CDR3 loop reads CASSLGLINSPLHF. DNA of the CDR3: TGTGCCAGCAGCCTGGGACTCATTAATTCACCCCTCCACTTT. The entire variable domain, with the rest obtained from reference TRBV7-9 and TRBJ1-6, is as follows: DTGVSQNPRHKITKRGQNVTFRCDPISEHNRLYWYRQTLGQGPEFLTYFQNEAQLEKSRLLSDRFSAERPKGSFSTLEIQRTEQGDSAMYLCASSLGLINSPLHFGNGTRLTVT.

The chain couples TRBV29-1 to TRBJ2-5, with D unclear. V was trimmed by 4 bases and J by 4 bases, leaving 4 bases between them. CDR1 is SQVTM and CDR2 is ANQGSEA in the germline V gene. The CDR3 covers 10 residues. The CDR3 reads CSVAVETQYF. Written as DNA, the CDR3 is TGCAGCGTTGCAGTAGAGACCCAGTACTTC.

This chain links TRBV7-2 with TRBJ2-7; 7 bases are a match to TRBD2. Germline trimming cut 0 bases from V and 6 bases from J; bases unmatched to any gene: 5. This CDR3 is 14 amino acids long. The V gene's germline CDR1 is SGHTA and CDR2 FQGNSA. CDR3 region: CASSLASAGPEQYF. CDR3 in DNA: TGTGCCAGCAGCTTAGCGTCAGCGGGGCCCGAGCAGTACTTC. Looking up the rest from reference TRBV7-2 and TRBJ2-7 gives the full variable domain: GAGVSQSPSNKVTEKGKDVELRCDPISGHTALYWYRQSLGQGLEFLIYFQGNSAPDKSGLPSDRFSAERTGGSVSTLTIQRTQQEDSAVYLCASSLASAGPEQYFGPGTRLTVT.

The chain carries TRBV6-5 and TRBJ2-1; no clear D. Germline V lookup: CDR1 MNHEY, CDR2 SVGAGI. The CDR3 sequence is 14 residues long. With 5 bases removed from V and 5 bases from J, the gap between germline ends came to 13 bases. In DNA form, the CDR3 reads TGTGCCAGCAGTCGTAGCTGGGTAGACAATGAGCAGTTCTTC. This sequence encodes CASSRSWVDNEQFF.

The V and J genes are TRBV6-2 or TRBV6-3 and TRBJ2-5, with 13 bases aligning to TRBD2. This CDR3 contains 15 residues. Germline CDR1 is MNHEY and CDR2 is SVGEGT. J gave up 6 bases and V 3 bases, and 4 bases lay outside the gene matches. CDR3 in amino acids: CASSYTSGRAKTQYF. As DNA, the CDR3 is TGTGCCAGCAGTTATACTAGCGGGAGGGCTAAGACCCAGTACTTC.

The chain employs TRBV7-9 and TRBJ2-5; TRBD1 matches at 12 bases. The CDR3 covers 19 residues. Unmatched junction bases numbered 15, after V lost 4 bases and J lost 3 bases. Germline V gene lookup returns CDR1 SEHNR and CDR2 FQNEAQ (reference sequence). The CDR3 loop is CASSSPGQGAERGKETQYF. Here the CDR3 DNA reads TGTGCCAGCAGCTCCCCGGGACAGGGGGCAGAACGTGGTAAAGAGACCCAGTACTTC. The whole variable domain, filled in from reference TRBV7-9 and TRBJ2-5, reads DTGVSQNPRHKITKRGQNVTFRCDPISEHNRLYWYRQTLGQGPEFLTYFQNEAQLEKSRLLSDRFSAERPKGSFSTLEIQRTEQGDSAMYLCASSSPGQGAERGKETQYFGPGTRLLVL.

V is TRBV7-2 and J is TRBJ1-1; 9 nucleotides align to TRBD1. The V and J ends lost 5 bases and 5 bases, in that order; junction bases with no gene match: 3. Germline assignment: CDR1 SGHTA and CDR2 FQGNSA. The CDR3 is made up of 13 amino acids. This chain's CDR3 is CASSRDRVTEAFF. The CDR3 bases are TGTGCCAGCAGCCGGGACAGGGTGACTGAAGCTTTCTTT.

The rearrangement joins TRBV9 to TRBJ1-6, with TRBD1 matching 9 bases. V trimming: 4 bases; J trimming: 8 bases; junction bases outside the gene matches: 4. The CDR3 consists of 14 residues. Germline assignment: CDR1 SGDLS and CDR2 YYNGEE. In nucleotides, the CDR3 is TGTGCCAGCAGCCAAGGACAGGGGCATTCACCCCTCCACTTT. Protein sequence: CASSQGQGHSPLHF.

V and J are TRBV25-1 and TRBJ2-7; D possibly corresponds to TRBD1 (6 bases). The CDR3 has 13 residues. Trimming took 1 base from V and 6 from J, leaving 10 bases between them. Germline CDR1 reads MGHDK; CDR2 reads SYGVNS. CDR3 sequence reads: CASSELGQSEQYF. The CDR3 DNA sequence: TGTGCCAGCAGTGAATTGGGACAAAGCGAGCAGTACTTC.

For the CDR3, the DNA is TGTGCCAGCTCACCACGGACAGGGTATTCGGCCGGGGAGCTGTTTTTT. As protein: CASSPRTGYSAGELFF. The V and J genes are TRBV18 and TRBJ2-2, with TRBD1 matching 8 bases. Germline V gives CDR1 KGHSH, CDR2 LQKENI. Trimming took 1 base from V and 6 from J; bases not matched to a gene: 7. The CDR3 is 16 amino acids. The whole variable domain, filled in from reference TRBV18 and TRBJ2-2, reads NAGVMQNPRHLVRRRGQEARLRCSPMKGHSHVYWYRQLPEEGLKFMVYLQKENIIDESGMPKERFSAEFPKEGPSILRIQQVVRGDSAAYFCASSPRTGYSAGELFFGEGSRLTVL.

V usage is TRBV5-6 and J usage is TRBJ1-6, with D perhaps TRBD1 (6 bases). CDR3 length: 16 residues. Germline values: CDR1 SGHDT, CDR2 YYEEEE. Trimming took 1 base from V and 10 from J, leaving 18 bases between them. CDR3 loop: CASSLRLTGYKSPLHF. The CDR3 DNA follows: TGTGCCAGCAGCTTGCGGTTGACAGGTTACAAGTCACCCCTCCACTTT.

The V call is TRBV5-1, the J call TRBJ1-2; D is undetermined. In germline, CDR1 is SGHRS, CDR2 YFSETQ. The CDR3 sequence is 15 residues long. V shed 4 bases and J shed 2 bases, with 15 bases lying between them. CDR3 in amino acids: CASSPAGTENYGYTF. Written as DNA, the CDR3 is TGCGCCAGCAGCCCCGCCGGAACAGAGAACTATGGCTACACCTTC.

The chain has TRBV20-1 and TRBJ2-6, with 9 bases that match TRBD2. The V and J ends lost 3 bases and 0 bases, in that order; junction bases with no gene match: 9. There are 18 residues in the CDR3. The germline gives CDR1 DFQATT, CDR2 SNEGSKA (reference sequence). The CDR3 sequence: CSASAGGLANSGANVLTF. The DNA for the CDR3 is TGCAGTGCTAGTGCGGGGGGGCTAGCGAACTCTGGGGCCAACGTCCTGACTTTC.

J is TRBJ1-3 and V is TRBV27, with D perhaps matching TRBD1 (5 bases). The CDR3 runs 15 residues. CDR1 and CDR2 from the germline V gene are MNHEY and SMNVEV (reference sequence). The ends were cut back, 4 bases at V and 4 bases at J, with 14 bases in the middle. CDR3 residues: CASSSRGGLGNTIYF. DNA of the CDR3: TGTGCCAGCAGTTCTCGGGGGGGTTTGGGAAACACCATATATTTT.

The gene calls are TRBV11-1 and TRBJ2-3; 11 bases line up with TRBD2. V shed 4 bases, J shed 0 bases, and the junction held 3 bases outside the gene matches. This CDR3 region has 16 residues. CDR1 is SGHAT and CDR2 is FQDESV in the germline V gene (reference sequence). This chain's CDR3 is CASSSRTSGSTDTQYF. CDR3 sequence (DNA): TGTGCCAGCAGCTCACGGACTAGCGGGAGCACAGATACGCAGTATTTT.

V is TRBV18 and J is TRBJ1-2; 10 positions agree with TRBD1. V trimming: 5 bases; J trimming: 7 bases; junction bases outside the gene matches: 10. From germline, CDR1 is KGHSH and CDR2 LQKENI. The CDR3 loop spans 15 amino acids. The CDR3: CASSNSGTGAFGYTF. The CDR3 DNA sequence: TGTGCCAGCTCAAACTCCGGGACAGGGGCTTTTGGCTACACCTTC. Filled out from reference TRBV18 and TRBJ1-2, the complete variable domain reads NAGVMQNPRHLVRRRGQEARLRCSPMKGHSHVYWYRQLPEEGLKFMVYLQKENIIDESGMPKERFSAEFPKEGPSILRIQQVVRGDSAAYFCASSNSGTGAFGYTFGSGTRLTVV.

This clone has only a few counts. The chain couples TRBV27 to TRBJ2-7; D is perhaps TRBD2 (5 bases). Germline CDR1 is MNHEY and CDR2 is SMNVEV (reference sequence). The ends were cut back, 3 bases at V and 7 bases at J, with 10 bases in the middle. CDR3 length: 12 amino acids. This CDR3 is CASSLGRGEQYF. The CDR3 coding sequence is TGTGCCAGCAGTTTGGGTCGGGGAGAGCAGTACTTC.

This rearrangement joins TRBV7-3 to TRBJ1-5; tentatively, D is TRBD1 (6 bases). The ends were cut back, 10 bases at V and 4 bases at J, with 17 bases in the middle. This CDR3 is 14 amino acids long. Germline CDR1 SGHTA, CDR2 FQGTGA. This CDR3 is CATRRQGLNQPQHF. The CDR3 nucleotides read TGTGCCACCCGGAGGCAGGGGCTAAATCAGCCCCAGCATTTT.

The V call is TRBV9, the J call TRBJ1-6; 7 bases align to TRBD1. The CDR3 is 14 residues long. J was trimmed by 8 bases and V by 4 bases; bases with no gene match: 6. Germline lookup yields CDR1 SGDLS and CDR2 YYNGEE. This CDR3 is CASSPGTAHSPLHF. DNA of the CDR3: TGTGCCAGCAGCCCCGGGACAGCCCATTCACCCCTCCACTTT.

This clone was recorded once. The V call is TRBV5-1, the J call TRBJ2-2; 7 positions agree with TRBD2. CDR3 length equals 14 residues. J was trimmed by 4 bases and V by 5 bases; bases with no gene match: 5. CDR1 and CDR2 (germline): SGHRS, YFSETQ. The CDR3: CASRREQGTGELFF. The CDR3 nucleotides are TGCGCCAGCAGGCGGGAGCAGGGCACCGGGGAGCTGTTTTTT.